This T cell receptor beta chain derives from a study of shared clonotypes between healthy human individuals. Across the whole study: A donor's plate count was three for CD4 naive and three for CD4 memory; CD8 naive had two and CD8 memory one.

Study-wide results and caveats: Approximately 4.6% of naive CD4 clonotypes were common to a handful of donors.

Free of recent acute infections or vaccinations, the donors were healthy HIV-negative adults. As concerns this clone: Its specificity is not known.

Here immunoSEQ multiplex PCR was the method, and the copy in TCRdb shows in-frame clones only, minus some. The sample shows over a million clones, around three quarters of them seen only once. The source of this sequence is a man between 18 and 35 years old in good health. Some clones in this sample may be carry-over from other donors' samples. Sequenced material: memory CD4+ T cells from PBMCs. Regarding subset: CD45RA-negative fraction.

The CDR3 DNA follows: TGCGGAGGGAGGGACTCTGGAAACACCATATATTTT. As protein: CGGRDSGNTIYF. The rearrangement links TRBV29-1 to TRBJ1-3; D call uncertain. The CDR3 length is 12 residues. The germline V gene encodes CDR1 SQVTM and CDR2 ANQGSEA. Full variable domain (remainder filled in from reference TRBV29-1 and TRBJ1-3): SAVISQKPSRDICQRGTSLTIQCQVDSQVTMMFWYRQQPGQSLTLIATANQGSEATYESGFVIDKFPISRPNLTFSTLTVSNMSPEDSSIYLCGGRDSGNTIYFGEGSWLTVV.